The entry below gives a single T cell receptor beta chain sequence along with its context. V lost 6 bases and J lost 3, with 12 bases in between. Germline assignment: CDR1 MNHEY and CDR2 SMNVEV (reference sequence). This CDR3 contains 13 residues. The source of the sample is a study of blood T cell repertoires in COVID-19. The data were produced by immunoSEQ multiplex PCR, yet TCRdb's version contains in-frame clones alone and is incomplete. Among some 250,000 clones listed, 86% were seen once. The chain carries TRBV27 and TRBJ2-7; possibly TRBD2 for D (6 bases). Sequencing was done on a sample of peripheral blood. This receptor was obtained from a man aged 55 to 70 with acute or convalescent COVID-19. The CDR3 sequence is CASSGGSGYEQYF. Written as DNA, the CDR3 is TGTGCCAGCAGCGGAGGTAGCGGCTACGAGCAGTACTTC.